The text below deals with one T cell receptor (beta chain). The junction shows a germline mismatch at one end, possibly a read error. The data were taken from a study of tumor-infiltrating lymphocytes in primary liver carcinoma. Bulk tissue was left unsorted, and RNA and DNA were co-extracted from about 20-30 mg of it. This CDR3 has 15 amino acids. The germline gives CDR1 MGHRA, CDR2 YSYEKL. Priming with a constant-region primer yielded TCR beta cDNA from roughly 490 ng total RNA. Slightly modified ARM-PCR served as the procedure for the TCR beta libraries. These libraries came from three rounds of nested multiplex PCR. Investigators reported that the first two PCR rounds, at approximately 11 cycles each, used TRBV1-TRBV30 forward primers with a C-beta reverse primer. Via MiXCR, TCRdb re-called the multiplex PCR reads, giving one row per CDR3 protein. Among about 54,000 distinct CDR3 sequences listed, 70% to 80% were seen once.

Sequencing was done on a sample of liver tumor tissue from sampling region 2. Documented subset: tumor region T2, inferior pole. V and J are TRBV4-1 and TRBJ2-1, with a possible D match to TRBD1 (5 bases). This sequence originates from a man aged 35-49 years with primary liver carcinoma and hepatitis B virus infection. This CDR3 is CASSQGRASYDEQFF. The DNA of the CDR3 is TGCGCCAGCAGCCAAGGCAGGGCCTCCTACGATGAGCAGTTCTTC.